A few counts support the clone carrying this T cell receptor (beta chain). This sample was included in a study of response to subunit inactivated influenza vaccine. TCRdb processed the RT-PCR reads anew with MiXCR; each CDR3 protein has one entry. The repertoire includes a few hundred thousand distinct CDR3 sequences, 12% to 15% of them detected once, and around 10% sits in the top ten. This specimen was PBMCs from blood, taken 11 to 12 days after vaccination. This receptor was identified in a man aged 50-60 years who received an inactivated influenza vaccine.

Here the CDR3 DNA reads TGTGCCAGCAGTTACTTGGCACCGAGTATCATGAACACTGAAGCTTTCTTT. It is translated as CASSYLAPSIMNTEAFF. The rearrangement links TRBV6-2 or TRBV6-3 to TRBJ1-1; no reliable D call. V was pared by 1 base and J by 0 bases, with 15 bases between. Germline values: CDR1 MNHEY, CDR2 SVGEGT. The CDR3 extends over 17 amino acids.